The entry below describes one TCR beta chain. It is unclear where the CDR3 begins or ends on the DNA, so no DNA is shown, and the CDR3 is as TCRdb lists it. The data belong to a study of low-dose radiotherapy and immunotherapy resistance in tumors. The time point denotes: before trial treatment. Gene-specific TRAV and TRBV primers were used for first-strand cDNA, covering alpha and beta chains. Using a constant-region primer together with a V-primer adapter, TCRs were subjected to 15 to 20 PCR cycles of amplification. TCRdb re-called the reads with MiXCR, one entry per CDR3 protein. The repertoire consists of about 64,000 distinct CDR3 sequences, with more than 25% occurring once and the leading ten covering roughly 6.5%. A total of 14 residues make up the CDR3, ends included. Looked up from germline, CDR1 is MNHEY and CDR2 is SVGAGI.

Here the sequenced sample was PBMCs, taken before treatment. The clonotype was recovered from a male donor with rectosigmoid adenocarcinoma. The chain employs TRBV6-5 and TRBJ2-2. The CDR3 loop is CASMDGITGELFFF.